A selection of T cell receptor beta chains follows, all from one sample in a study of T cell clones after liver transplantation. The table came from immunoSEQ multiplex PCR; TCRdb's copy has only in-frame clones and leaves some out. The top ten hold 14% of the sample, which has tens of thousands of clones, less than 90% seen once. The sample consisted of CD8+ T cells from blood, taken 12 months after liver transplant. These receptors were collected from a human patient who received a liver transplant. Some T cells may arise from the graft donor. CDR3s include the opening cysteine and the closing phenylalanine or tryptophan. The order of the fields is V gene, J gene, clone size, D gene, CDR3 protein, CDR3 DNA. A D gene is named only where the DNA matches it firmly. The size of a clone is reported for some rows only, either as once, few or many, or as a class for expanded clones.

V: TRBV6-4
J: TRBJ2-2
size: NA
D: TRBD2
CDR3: CASSVASGSTGELFF
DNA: TGTGCCAGCAGTGTTGCTAGCGGGAGTACCGGGGAGCTGTTTTTT

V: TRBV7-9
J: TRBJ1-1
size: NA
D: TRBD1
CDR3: CASSLRPRQGARDTEAFF
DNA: TGTGCCAGCAGCCTAAGACCTCGACAGGGGGCGCGAGACACTGAAGCTTTCTTT

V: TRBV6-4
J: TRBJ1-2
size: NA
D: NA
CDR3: CASSAGVGYGYTF
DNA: TGTGCCAGCAGCGCCGGGGTGGGGTATGGCTACACCTTC

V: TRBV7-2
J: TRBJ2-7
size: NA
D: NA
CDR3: CASSLVGTPHEQYF
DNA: TGTGCCAGCAGCTTAGTGGGAACACCCCACGAGCAGTACTTC

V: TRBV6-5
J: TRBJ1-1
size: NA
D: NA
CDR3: CASSYGVTAEAFF
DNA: TGTGCCAGCAGTTACGGGGTTACCGCTGAAGCTTTCTTT

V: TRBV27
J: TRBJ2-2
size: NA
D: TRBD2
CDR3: CASSFLAGGPGNGELFF
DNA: TGTGCCAGCAGTTTCCTAGCGGGAGGGCCGGGGAACGGGGAGCTGTTTTTT

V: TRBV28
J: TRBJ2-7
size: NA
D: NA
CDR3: CASTHPGLEQYF
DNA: TGTGCCAGCACGCACCCAGGATTGGAGCAGTACTTC

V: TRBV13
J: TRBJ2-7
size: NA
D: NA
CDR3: CASSSRSYEQYF
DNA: TGTGCCAGCAGCTCACGCTCCTACGAGCAGTACTTC

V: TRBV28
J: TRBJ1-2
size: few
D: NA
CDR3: CASRPTVNYGYTF
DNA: TGTGCCAGCAGGCCTACAGTCAACTATGGCTACACCTTC

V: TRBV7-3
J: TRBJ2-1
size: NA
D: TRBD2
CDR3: CASSVGLAVYNEQFF
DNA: TGTGCCAGCAGCGTGGGACTAGCGGTCTACAATGAGCAGTTCTTC

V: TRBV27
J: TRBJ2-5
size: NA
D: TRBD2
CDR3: CASSWSGRVQETQYF
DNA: TGTGCCAGCAGTTGGAGCGGGAGGGTACAAGAGACCCAGTACTTC

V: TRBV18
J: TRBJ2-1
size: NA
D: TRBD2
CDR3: CASSPGLAGGSNEQFF
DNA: TGTGCCAGCTCACCGGGACTAGCGGGAGGAAGCAATGAGCAGTTCTTC